The 15 T cell receptor beta chains presented below share a single source sample, sequenced in a study of brain metastases from non-small cell lung cancer. Method: immunoSEQ multiplex PCR; TCRdb's copy keeps in-frame clones and lacks some. Altogether 600 to 950 clones are present, roughly 83% being singletons, with the ten largest covering 9.1%. Material for sequencing was tissue from a brain metastasis. Receptors were obtained from a donor older than 35 with non-small cell lung cancer.

This chain connects TRBV6-5 to TRBJ1-1; 7 nucleotides agree with TRBD1. CDR1 is MNHEY, CDR2 SVGAGI, per germline. The CDR3 is 15 residues long. With V trimmed by 6 bases and J by 0 bases, 7 bases remained unmatched. CDR3 coding DNA: TGTGCCAGCAGGATACAGGGGCTAGTGAACACTGAAGCTTTCTTT. Translation gives CASRIQGLVNTEAFF.

This clone was counted only a few times. This rearrangement joins TRBV6-5 to TRBJ1-2, with a tentative D call TRBD1 (5 bases). V was clipped by 2 bases and J by 8 bases, with 12 bases between them. Germline loops: CDR1 MNHEY, CDR2 SVGAGI. This CDR3 spans 13 amino acids. The CDR3 here is CASSYGGGKGYTF. The CDR3 coding sequence is TGTGCCAGCAGTTACGGGGGAGGCAAAGGCTACACCTTC.

The table lists this clone with a few counts. The genes are TRBV2 and TRBJ1-2; the match to TRBD1 covers 10 bases. The V and J ends lost 0 bases and 4 bases, in that order; junction bases with no gene match: 2. Germline lookup yields CDR1 SNHLY and CDR2 FYNNEI. The CDR3 length is 15 residues. The CDR3 coding sequence is TGTGCCAGCAGTGAAGCCCGGGACAGGGGCTATGGCTACACCTTC. It encodes CASSEARDRGYGYTF.

This clone was counted a single time. The DNA of the CDR3 is TGTGCCAGCAGCCAAGGAGCTCGGACTAGCGGGAGATTCGAGACCCAGTACTTC. It yields the protein CASSQGARTSGRFETQYF. The V call is TRBV3-1 (or the pseudogene TRBV3-2), the J call TRBJ2-5; 13 bases are a match to TRBD2. This CDR3 is built from 18 residues. The J segment lost 5 bases and the V segment lost 1 base, leaving 10 bases of the junction unmatched. The germline V gene encodes CDR1 LGHDT and CDR2 YNNKEL (reference sequence).

This sequence joins TRBV5-4 and TRBJ1-3, with D uncertain. The CDR3 extends over 15 amino acids. V lost 0 bases to trimming and J lost 0 bases, with 7 bases between them. The germline V gene has CDR1 SGHNT and CDR2 YYREEE (reference sequence). In nucleotides, the CDR3 is TGTGCCAGCAGCTTGGCCCGCGCCTCTGGAAACACCATATATTTT. The encoded protein is CASSLARASGNTIYF.

The chain links TRBV5-1 to TRBJ2-5; D is undetermined. The germline V and J ends were trimmed by 0 bases and 5 bases, with 11 bases remaining between them. CDR1 and CDR2 (germline): SGHRS, YFSETQ. This CDR3 is 14 amino acids long. CDR3 sequence reads: CASSLVGLGETQYF. CDR3 nucleotides: TGCGCCAGCAGCTTGGTGGGTTTGGGGGAGACCCAGTACTTC. Full variable domain (rest looked up from reference TRBV5-1 and TRBJ2-5): KAGVTQTPRYLIKTRGQQVTLSCSPISGHRSVSWYQQTPGQGLQFLFEYFSETQRNKGNFPGRFSGRQFSNSRSEMNVSTLELGDSALYLCASSLVGLGETQYFGPGTRLLVL.

V is TRBV20-1 and J is TRBJ2-7, with D uncertain. Germline CDR1 is DFQATT and CDR2 is SNEGSKA (reference sequence). V gave up 7 bases and J gave up 3 bases, with 10 bases separating them. The CDR3 spans 11 residues. The CDR3 reads CSGDSNYEQYF. As DNA, the CDR3 is TGCAGTGGAGACTCGAACTACGAGCAGTACTTC.

V usage is TRBV3-1 (or the pseudogene TRBV3-2) and J usage is TRBJ2-7; D might be TRBD2 (6 bases). CDR1 LGHDT and CDR2 YNNKEL come from the germline V gene (reference sequence). This CDR3 region has 16 residues. Trimming cost V 4 bases and J 0 bases, with 16 bases left between them. CDR3 coding DNA: TGTGCCAGCAGCCTCCGGGGGTCTTTCTCCTCCTACGAGCAGTACTTC. This gives the protein CASSLRGSFSSYEQYF.

The chain carries TRBV6-5 and TRBJ2-3, with D perhaps matching TRBD1 (7 bases). Germline V gives CDR1 MNHEY, CDR2 SVGAGI. This CDR3 has 15 residues. V was pared by 6 bases and J by 0 bases, with 13 bases between. For the CDR3, the DNA is TGTGCCAGCAGCCAGACAGGGACTAGCACAGATACGCAGTATTTT. This codes for CASSQTGTSTDTQYF.

This rearrangement joins TRBV7-9 to TRBJ2-5; 10 bases match TRBD2. Germline CDR1 is SEHNR and CDR2 is FQNEAQ (reference sequence). V lost 2 bases and J lost 3; bases outside the gene matches: 12. The CDR3 extends over 18 amino acids. The CDR3 region has the DNA TGTGCCAGCAGCTTAAGGCCGGGACTCGGGACTAGCGAAGAGACCCAGTACTTC. Amino acid sequence: CASSLRPGLGTSEETQYF.

The V gene is TRBV3-1 (or the pseudogene TRBV3-2), the J gene TRBJ2-7; 12 bases map to TRBD1. The germline gives CDR1 LGHDT, CDR2 YNNKEL (reference sequence). J was trimmed by 6 bases and V by 3 bases; bases with no gene match: 6. The CDR3 contains 15 residues. CDR3 sequence: CASSHGTGGQGEQYF. The CDR3, as DNA: TGTGCCAGCAGCCACGGGACAGGGGGCCAAGGCGAGCAGTACTTC.

The chain carries TRBV28 and TRBJ2-6; 11 bases fit TRBD1. The CDR3 length is 17 residues. With V trimmed by 5 bases and J by 3 bases, 6 bases remained unmatched. Germline CDR1 is MDHEN and CDR2 is SYDVKM. For the CDR3, the DNA is TGTGCCAGCAGTGCTGGACAGGGGGCGTATGGGGCCAACGTCCTGACTTTC. Encoded protein: CASSAGQGAYGANVLTF.

Of note for this clone: A junction end diverges from the germline sequence, so it may reflect a read error. Other DNA sequences in this sample translate to the same CDR3. The chain carries TRBV5-1 and TRBJ1-6, with 11 nucleotides matching TRBD1. CDR1 is SGHRS and CDR2 is YFSETQ in the germline V gene. The CDR3 contains 16 residues. CDR3 residues: CASSSGTGGLWSPLHF. The CDR3 DNA reads as TGCGCTAGCAGTTCCGGGACAGGGGGGTTATGGTCACCCCTCCACTTT.

The chain carries TRBV9 and TRBJ2-4; 14 bases agree with TRBD2. The junction had 14 bases not matched to a gene; V was cut back by 4 bases and J by 8 bases. Per germline, CDR1 SGDLS and CDR2 YYNGEE. The CDR3 has 18 residues. DNA of the CDR3: TGTGCCAGCAGCCCTGGGACTAGCGGGGGAAATGGCTGGGACATTCAGTACTTC. Protein product: CASSPGTSGGNGWDIQYF.

Turning to this clone: The identical CDR3 is also encoded by other nucleotide sequences in the sample. The V call is TRBV28, the J call TRBJ1-6; the D gene is possibly TRBD1 (5 bases). The CDR3 loop spans 15 amino acids. The V gene lost 5 bases and the J gene lost 7 bases, with 15 bases spanning the gap. Germline V gene sequence: CDR1 MDHEN, CDR2 SYDVKM. The CDR3 nucleotides are TGTGCCAGCAGTCCACCAGAGGGGAAGAATTCACCCCTCCACTTT. It encodes CASSPPEGKNSPLHF.